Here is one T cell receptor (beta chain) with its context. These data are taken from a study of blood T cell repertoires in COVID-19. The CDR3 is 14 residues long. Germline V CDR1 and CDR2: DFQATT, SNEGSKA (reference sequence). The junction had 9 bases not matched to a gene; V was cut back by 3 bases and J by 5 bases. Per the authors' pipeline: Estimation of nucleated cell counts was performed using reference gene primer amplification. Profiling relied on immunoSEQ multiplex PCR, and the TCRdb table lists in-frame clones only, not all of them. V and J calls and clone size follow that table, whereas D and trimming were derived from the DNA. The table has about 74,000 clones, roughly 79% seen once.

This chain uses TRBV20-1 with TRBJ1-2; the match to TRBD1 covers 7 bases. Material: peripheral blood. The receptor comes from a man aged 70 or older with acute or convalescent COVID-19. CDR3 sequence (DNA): TGCAGTGCTAGTAACCCAGGGGGTGGATATGGCTACACCTTC. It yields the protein CSASNPGGGYGYTF.